This section outlines one TCR beta chain sequence together with its context. J lost 6 bases, V lost 4 bases, and 9 bases had no gene match. This CDR3 is built from 14 residues. The germline V gene encodes CDR1 SGHVS and CDR2 FQNEAQ. This record belongs to a study of Ad26.COV2.S vaccination and SARS-CoV-2 variants. Treatment described: 19 received Ad26.COV2.S at low or high dose, single or two shots; about 5 received placebo; per-sample allocation not given. Sampling happened 63 days after the first vaccine or placebo injection. TCRdb's table, derived via immunoSEQ multiplex PCR, lists solely in-frame clones and lacks some. The sample includes a few hundred thousand clones, 85% to 90% of them seen just once.

The sequencing used peripheral blood, collected in a trial of Ad26.COV2.S vaccine versus placebo. This sequence originates from a person aged 18-65 years who received the Ad26.COV2.S COVID-19 vaccine or a placebo. The V gene is TRBV7-8, the J gene TRBJ2-7; 7 bases agree with TRBD1. The CDR3 coding sequence is TGTGCCAGCAGCTCAAGACAGGGAGCCGGCGAGCAGTACGTC. Translated: CASSSRQGAGEQYV.